These 12 T cell receptor beta chains share one sample of origin, sequenced in a study of T cell clonotyping in hematopoietic cell transplantation. This sample's time point: recipient sample about 28 days before transplant, after cytoreduction. Clones were read by immunoSEQ multiplex PCR, and TCRdb kept only the in-frame ones, dropping some. The data show approximately 50,000 clones, under 90% seen once. Specimen: peripheral blood mononuclear cells, collected before stem cell transplant. Source of these receptors: a man aged 55 to 70 with biphenotypic leukemia. Some clones in this sample may be carry-over from other donors' samples.

The CDR3 bases are TGTGCCAGCAGTACAACCGGGACTAGCGGGAGTATTTGGCAGTTCTTC. Protein: CASSTTGTSGSIWQFF. The rearrangement joins TRBV28 to TRBJ2-1, with TRBD2 identical over 14 bases. CDR1 and CDR2 (germline): MDHEN, SYDVKM. V trimming: 5 bases; J trimming: 12 bases; junction bases outside the gene matches: 12. CDR3 length: 16 residues.

The V call is TRBV10-3, the J call TRBJ2-2, with TRBD1 identical over 7 bases. J lost 4 bases, V lost 5 bases, and 4 bases had no gene match. The length of the CDR3 is 14 residues. Per the germline V gene, CDR1 is ENHRY and CDR2 is SYGVKD. The chain's CDR3 is CAISRQGGTGELFF. The CDR3 bases are TGTGCCATCAGTCGACAGGGCGGCACCGGGGAGCTGTTTTTT.

V gene TRBV19 combines with J gene TRBJ1-2; possibly TRBD1 for D (5 bases). This CDR3 is built from 14 residues. The V gene's germline CDR1 is LNHDA and CDR2 SQIVND (reference sequence). V dropped 4 bases and J dropped 1 base, with 10 bases sitting between them. This CDR3 is CASSRQKNNYGYTF. DNA of the CDR3: TGTGCCAGTAGTAGACAGAAAAATAACTATGGCTACACCTTC.

V is TRBV2 and J is TRBJ1-1; D ambiguous. This CDR3 is built from 12 residues. Germline V CDR1 and CDR2: SNHLY, FYNNEI. V gave up 4 bases and J gave up 1 base, with 4 bases separating them. CDR3: CASSVANTEAFF. DNA for the CDR3: TGTGCCAGCAGTGTGGCGAACACTGAAGCTTTCTTT.

In this sample, this clone turned up a few times. The CDR3: CAWSRQTGEAFF. Here the CDR3 DNA reads TGTGCCTGGAGTAGGCAGACAGGGGAGGCTTTCTTT. The V gene is TRBV30, the J gene TRBJ1-1; TRBD1 matches 8 bases. The CDR3 runs 12 residues. The V segment lost 2 bases and the J segment 11 bases; nucleotides outside the gene matches: 7. The germline CDR1 and CDR2 sequences are GTSNPN and SVGIG (reference sequence).

The genes are TRBV28 and TRBJ2-6; D is unresolved. The CDR3 has 15 residues. CDR1 MDHEN and CDR2 SYDVKM come from the germline V gene. V lost 2 bases to trimming and J lost 2 bases, with 7 bases between them. CDR3: CASSLALTGANVLTF. CDR3 nucleotides: TGTGCCAGCAGTTTAGCCCTCACTGGGGCCAACGTCCTGACTTTC.

The rearrangement joins TRBV4-2 to TRBJ1-2; 7 nucleotides agree with TRBD1. Per the germline V gene, CDR1 is LGHNA and CDR2 is YNFKEQ. CDR3 length equals 17 residues. V lost 8 bases and J lost 4; bases outside the gene matches: 19. The CDR3 bases are TGTGCCAGCGGATCTAGACAGGGAGAGTCCACCGGCTATGGCTACACCTTC. Its translation is CASGSRQGESTGYGYTF.

This rearrangement joins TRBV7-8 to TRBJ2-3, with 7 bases lining up with TRBD2. Trimming took 4 bases from V and 6 from J; bases not matched to a gene: 16. The germline V gene has CDR1 SGHVS and CDR2 FQNEAQ. The CDR3 consists of 17 residues. The CDR3 region is CASSYPEGGRAADTQYF. CDR3 DNA: TGTGCCAGCAGCTACCCCGAAGGTGGGAGGGCCGCGGATACGCAGTATTTT.

The rearrangement uses TRBV7-8 and TRBJ1-5; 10 bases are shared with TRBD1. Germline V gives CDR1 SGHVS, CDR2 FQNEAQ. The CDR3 runs to 17 residues. V gave up 5 bases and J gave up 0 bases; unmatched junction bases: 7. The CDR3 coding sequence is TGTGCCAGCAGCCGGCAGGACAGGGGGTATAGCAATCAGCCCCAGCATTTT. It is translated as CASSRQDRGYSNQPQHF.

This CDR3 reads CASSDRSSGNTIYF. CDR3 DNA sequence: TGTGCCAGCAGTGACCGGAGCTCTGGAAACACCATATATTTT. V usage is TRBV2 and J usage is TRBJ1-3; D is unresolved. The germline V and J ends were trimmed by 3 bases and 0 bases, with 6 bases remaining between them. The CDR3 spans 14 residues. CDR1 is SNHLY, CDR2 FYNNEI, per germline.

The chain joins TRBV5-8 to TRBJ2-7, with TRBD1 as a possible D gene (5 bases). CDR3 size: 14 residues. Trimming cost V 2 bases and J 4 bases, with 13 bases left between them. Germline CDR1 SGHTS, CDR2 YDEGEE. CDR3 bases: TGTGCCAGCAGCTTACAGGTGGGCCCATACGAGCAGTACTTC. Amino acids: CASSLQVGPYEQYF.

Note on this clone: The sample contains more than one DNA sequence encoding this CDR3. The chain has TRBV5-1 and TRBJ1-1; D is undetermined. CDR3 length: 13 amino acids. The V gene lost 1 base and the J gene lost 4 bases, with 8 bases spanning the gap. Germline-derived CDR1 and CDR2 are SGHRS and YFSETQ. For the CDR3, the DNA is TGCGCCAGCAGCTTGCGGGGAGGCACTGAAGCTTTCTTT. Residues: CASSLRGGTEAFF.